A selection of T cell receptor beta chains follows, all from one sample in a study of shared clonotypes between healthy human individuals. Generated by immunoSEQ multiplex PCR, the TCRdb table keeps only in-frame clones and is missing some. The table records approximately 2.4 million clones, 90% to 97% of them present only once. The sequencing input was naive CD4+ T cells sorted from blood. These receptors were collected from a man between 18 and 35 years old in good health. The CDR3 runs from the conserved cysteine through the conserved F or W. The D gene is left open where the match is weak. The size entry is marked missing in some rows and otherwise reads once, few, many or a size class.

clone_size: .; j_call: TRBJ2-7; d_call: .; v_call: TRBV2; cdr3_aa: CASSRGASYEQYF; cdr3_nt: TGTGCCAGCAGTCGAGGCGCGTCCTACGAGCAGTACTTC
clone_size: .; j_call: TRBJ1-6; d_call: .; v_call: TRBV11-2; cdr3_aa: CASSLSPSGSPLHF; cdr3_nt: TGTGCCAGCAGCTTATCCCCGAGCGGTTCACCCCTCCACTTT
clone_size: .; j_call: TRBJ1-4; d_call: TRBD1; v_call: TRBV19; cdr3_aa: CASSIPLLAGGKLFF; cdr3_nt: TGTGCCAGTAGTATACCTCTTCTCGCAGGGGGAAAACTGTTTTTT
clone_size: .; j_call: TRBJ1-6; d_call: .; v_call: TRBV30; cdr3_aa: CARSADLNAPLHF; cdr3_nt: TGTGCCCGGAGTGCGGACCTCAACGCACCCCTCCACTTT
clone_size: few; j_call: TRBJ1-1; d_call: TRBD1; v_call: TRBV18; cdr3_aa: CASRQGLDTEAFF; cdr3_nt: TGTGCCAGTAGACAGGGCTTGGACACTGAAGCTTTCTTT
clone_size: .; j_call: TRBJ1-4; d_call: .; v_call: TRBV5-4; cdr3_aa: CASSLALWSTNEKLFF; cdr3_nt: TGTGCCAGCAGCTTGGCCTTGTGGTCAACTAATGAAAAACTGTTTTTT
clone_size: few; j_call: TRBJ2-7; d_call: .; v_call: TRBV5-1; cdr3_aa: CASSFAGPSYEQYF; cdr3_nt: TGCGCCAGCAGCTTTGCGGGGCCCTCCTACGAGCAGTACTTC
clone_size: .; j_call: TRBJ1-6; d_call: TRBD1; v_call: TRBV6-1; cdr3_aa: CASSEAGTGNSPLHF; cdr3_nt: TGTGCCAGCAGTGAAGCTGGGACAGGTAATTCACCCCTCCACTTT
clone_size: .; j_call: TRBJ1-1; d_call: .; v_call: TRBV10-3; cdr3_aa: CAISENTGEAFF; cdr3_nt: TGTGCCATCAGTGAGAATACAGGCGAAGCTTTCTTT
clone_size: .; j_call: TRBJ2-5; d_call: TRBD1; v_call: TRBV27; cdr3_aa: CASSGTGLLETQYF; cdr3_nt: TGTGCCAGCAGTGGGACAGGGCTTTTGGAGACCCAGTACTTC